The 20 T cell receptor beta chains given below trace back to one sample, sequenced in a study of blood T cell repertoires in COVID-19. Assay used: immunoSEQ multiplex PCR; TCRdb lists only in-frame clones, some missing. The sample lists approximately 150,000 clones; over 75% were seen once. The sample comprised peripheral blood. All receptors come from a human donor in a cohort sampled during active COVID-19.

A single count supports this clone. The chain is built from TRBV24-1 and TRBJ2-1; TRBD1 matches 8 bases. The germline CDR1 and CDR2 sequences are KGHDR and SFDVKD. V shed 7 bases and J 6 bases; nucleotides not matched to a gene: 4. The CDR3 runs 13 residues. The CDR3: CATRDRVGNEQFF. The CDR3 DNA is TGTGCCACCAGGGACAGGGTTGGCAATGAGCAGTTCTTC.

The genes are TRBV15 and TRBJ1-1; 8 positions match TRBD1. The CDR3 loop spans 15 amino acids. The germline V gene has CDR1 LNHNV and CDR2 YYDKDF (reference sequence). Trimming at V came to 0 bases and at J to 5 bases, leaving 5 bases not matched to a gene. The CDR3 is CATSREDRAGTEAFF. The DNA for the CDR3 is TGTGCCACCAGCAGAGAGGACAGGGCGGGGACTGAAGCTTTCTTT.

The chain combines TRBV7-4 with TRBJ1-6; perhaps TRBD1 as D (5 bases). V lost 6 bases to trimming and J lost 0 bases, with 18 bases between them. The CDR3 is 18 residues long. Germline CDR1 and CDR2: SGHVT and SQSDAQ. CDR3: CASSLRFRQGSYNSPLHF. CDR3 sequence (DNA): TGTGCCAGCAGTCTGAGATTCAGGCAGGGCTCCTATAATTCACCCCTCCACTTT.

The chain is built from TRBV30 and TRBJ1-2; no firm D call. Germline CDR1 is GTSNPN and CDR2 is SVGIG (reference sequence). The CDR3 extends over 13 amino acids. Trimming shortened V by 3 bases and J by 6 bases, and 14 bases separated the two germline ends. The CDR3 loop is CAWRPLARDGYTF. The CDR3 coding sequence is TGTGCCTGGAGGCCCCTCGCGCGGGATGGCTACACCTTC.

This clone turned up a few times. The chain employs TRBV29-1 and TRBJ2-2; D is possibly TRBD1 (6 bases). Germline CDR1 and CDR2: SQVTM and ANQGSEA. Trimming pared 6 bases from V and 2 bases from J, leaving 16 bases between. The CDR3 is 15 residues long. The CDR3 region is CSVRGQGSNTGELFF. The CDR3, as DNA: TGCAGCGTGCGAGGGCAGGGGTCTAACACCGGGGAGCTGTTTTTT.

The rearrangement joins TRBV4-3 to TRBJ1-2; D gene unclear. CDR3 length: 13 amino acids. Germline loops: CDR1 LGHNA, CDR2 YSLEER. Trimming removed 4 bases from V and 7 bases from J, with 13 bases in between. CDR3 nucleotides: TGCGCCAGCAGCCGGGGAGGAGGCGGTGGCTACACCTTC. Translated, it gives CASSRGGGGGYTF.

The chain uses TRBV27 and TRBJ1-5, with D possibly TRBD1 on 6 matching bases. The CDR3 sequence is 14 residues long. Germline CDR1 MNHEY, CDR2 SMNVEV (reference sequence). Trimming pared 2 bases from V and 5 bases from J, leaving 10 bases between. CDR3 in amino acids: CASSLIGGYQPQHF. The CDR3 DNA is TGTGCCAGCAGTTTAATAGGGGGTTATCAGCCCCAGCATTTT.

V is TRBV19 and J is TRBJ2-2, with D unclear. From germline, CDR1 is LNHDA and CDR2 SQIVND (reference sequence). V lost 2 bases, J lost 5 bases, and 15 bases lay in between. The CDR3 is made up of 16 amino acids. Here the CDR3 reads CASSIRQALGTGELFF. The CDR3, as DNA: TGTGCCAGTAGTATAAGGCAGGCCCTTGGGACCGGGGAGCTGTTTTTT.

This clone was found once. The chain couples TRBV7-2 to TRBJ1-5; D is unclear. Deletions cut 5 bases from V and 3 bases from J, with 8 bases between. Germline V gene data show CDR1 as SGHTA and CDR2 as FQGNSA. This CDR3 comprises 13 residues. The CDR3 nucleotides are TGTGCCAGCAGCCCCCAGGTCAATCAGCCCCAGCATTTT. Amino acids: CASSPQVNQPQHF.

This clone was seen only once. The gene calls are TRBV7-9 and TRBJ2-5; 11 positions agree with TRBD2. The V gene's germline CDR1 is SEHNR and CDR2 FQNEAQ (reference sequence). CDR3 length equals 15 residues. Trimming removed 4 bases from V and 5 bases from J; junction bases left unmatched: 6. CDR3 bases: TGTGCCAGCAGCTCCGGACTAGCGGGTGGGGAGACCCAGTACTTC. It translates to CASSSGLAGGETQYF.

CDR3 bases: TGTGCCAGCAGCCTACTAGCGGGAGGTTCAAACGAGCAGTACTTC. Translated, it gives CASSLLAGGSNEQYF. The chain joins TRBV7-2 to TRBJ2-7, with 12 nucleotides matching TRBD2. The CDR3 consists of 15 residues. V gave up 5 bases and J gave up 5 bases; unmatched junction bases: 7. Per the germline V gene, CDR1 is SGHTA and CDR2 is FQGNSA.

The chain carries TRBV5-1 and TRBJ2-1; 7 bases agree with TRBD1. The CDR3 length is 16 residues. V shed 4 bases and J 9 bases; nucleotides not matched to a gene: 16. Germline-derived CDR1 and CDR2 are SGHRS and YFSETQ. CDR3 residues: CASSRGGGQRSPEQFF. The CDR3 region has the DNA TGCGCCAGCAGCCGAGGTGGGGGACAGCGGTCCCCTGAGCAGTTCTTC.

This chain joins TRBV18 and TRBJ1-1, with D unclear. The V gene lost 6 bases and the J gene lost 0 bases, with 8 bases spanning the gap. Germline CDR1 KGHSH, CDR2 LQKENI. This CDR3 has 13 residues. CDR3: CASSDGVNTEAFF. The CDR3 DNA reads TGTGCCAGCTCCGACGGGGTGAACACTGAAGCTTTCTTT. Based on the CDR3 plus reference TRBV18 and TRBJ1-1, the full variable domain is NAGVMQNPRHLVRRRGQEARLRCSPMKGHSHVYWYRQLPEEGLKFMVYLQKENIIDESGMPKERFSAEFPKEGPSILRIQQVVRGDSAAYFCASSDGVNTEAFFGQGTRLTVV.

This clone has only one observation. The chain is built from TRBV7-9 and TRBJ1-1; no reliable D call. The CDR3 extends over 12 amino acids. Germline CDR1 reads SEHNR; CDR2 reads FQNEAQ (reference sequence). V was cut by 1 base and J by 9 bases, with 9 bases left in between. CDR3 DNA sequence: TGTGCCAGCAGCTTAGGTGGCCGTCAAGCTTTCTTT. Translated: CASSLGGRQAFF.

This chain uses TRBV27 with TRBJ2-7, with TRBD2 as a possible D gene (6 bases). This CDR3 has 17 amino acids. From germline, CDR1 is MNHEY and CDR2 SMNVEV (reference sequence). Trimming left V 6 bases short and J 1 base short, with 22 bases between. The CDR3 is CASSLYSLMGGSYEQYF. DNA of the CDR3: TGTGCCAGCAGCCTATACTCCTTGATGGGAGGATCCTACGAGCAGTACTTC.

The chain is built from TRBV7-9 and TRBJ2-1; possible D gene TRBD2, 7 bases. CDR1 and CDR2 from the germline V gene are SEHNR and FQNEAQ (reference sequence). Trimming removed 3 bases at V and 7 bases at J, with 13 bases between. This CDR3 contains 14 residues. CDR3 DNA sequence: TGTGCCAGCAGCTTCATGGGGGGGCCGAATGAGCAGTTCTTC. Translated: CASSFMGGPNEQFF. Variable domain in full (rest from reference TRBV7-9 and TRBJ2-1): DTGVSQNPRHKITKRGQNVTFRCDPISEHNRLYWYRQTLGQGPEFLTYFQNEAQLEKSRLLSDRFSAERPKGSFSTLEIQRTEQGDSAMYLCASSFMGGPNEQFFGPGTRLTVL.

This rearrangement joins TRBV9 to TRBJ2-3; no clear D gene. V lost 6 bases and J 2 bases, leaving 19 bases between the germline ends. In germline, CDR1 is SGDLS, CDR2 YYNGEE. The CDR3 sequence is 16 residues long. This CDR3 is CASNPGPISYTDTQYF. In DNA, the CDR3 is TGTGCCAGCAACCCAGGTCCCATATCATACACAGATACGCAGTATTTT.

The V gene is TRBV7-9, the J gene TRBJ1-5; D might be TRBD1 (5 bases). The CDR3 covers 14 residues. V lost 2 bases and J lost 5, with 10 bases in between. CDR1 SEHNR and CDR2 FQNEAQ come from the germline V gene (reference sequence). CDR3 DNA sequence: TGTGCCAGCAGCTTATTTGGACAAGATCAGCCCCAGCATTTT. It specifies CASSLFGQDQPQHF. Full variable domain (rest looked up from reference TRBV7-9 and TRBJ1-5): DTGVSQNPRHKITKRGQNVTFRCDPISEHNRLYWYRQTLGQGPEFLTYFQNEAQLEKSRLLSDRFSAERPKGSFSTLEIQRTEQGDSAMYLCASSLFGQDQPQHFGDGTRLSIL.

CDR3 in DNA: TGTGCCAGCAGTGAAGCGTGGGACAGTGGCTACGAGCAGTACTTC. This encodes CASSEAWDSGYEQYF. The chain has TRBV2 and TRBJ2-7; 7 bases are a match to TRBD1. The CDR3 is made up of 15 amino acids. The V segment lost 0 bases and the J segment 3 bases; nucleotides outside the gene matches: 5. Looked up from germline, CDR1 is SNHLY and CDR2 is FYNNEI. Drawing the rest from reference TRBV2 and TRBJ2-7, the complete variable domain is EPEVTQTPSHQVTQMGQEVILRCVPISNHLYFYWYRQILGQKVEFLVSFYNNEISEKSEIFDDQFSVERPDGSNFTLKIRSTKLEDSAMYFCASSEAWDSGYEQYFGPGTRLTVT.

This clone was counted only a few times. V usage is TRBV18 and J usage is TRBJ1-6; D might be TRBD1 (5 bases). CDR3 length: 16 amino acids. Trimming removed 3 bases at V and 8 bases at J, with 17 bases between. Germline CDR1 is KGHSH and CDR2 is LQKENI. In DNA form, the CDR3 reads TGTGCCAGCTCACCGCGACAGTGGGAGGGGCATTCACCCCTCCACTTT. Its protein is CASSPRQWEGHSPLHF. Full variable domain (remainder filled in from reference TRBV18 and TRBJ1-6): NAGVMQNPRHLVRRRGQEARLRCSPMKGHSHVYWYRQLPEEGLKFMVYLQKENIIDESGMPKERFSAEFPKEGPSILRIQQVVRGDSAAYFCASSPRQWEGHSPLHFGNGTRLTVT.